The 8 T cell receptor beta chains listed next were all sequenced from one sample in a study of T cells after yellow fever vaccination (dated by TCRdb to between 2018 and 2021). Library preparation used 5' RACE. TCRdb lists the instrument as Illumina NovaSeq 6000. TCRdb reprocessed the public reads (quality trimming at Q25 with fastp, clone calling with MiXCR) and kept in-frame beta chains. All rows with the same CDR3 protein become a single entry with the most common DNA and genes. The sample table shows some 350,000 distinct CDR3 sequences, and roughly 4% are seen once. The top ten clones comprise approximately 24% of the sample. The treatment or condition label, read with the paper, signifies: live attenuated yellow fever vaccine strain. The sample was PBMCs, taken 5 days after the yellow fever booster vaccination. Receptors were obtained from a man aged 18 to 30 who received the YFV17D yellow fever vaccine.

Comments on this clonotype: At one boundary the junction diverges from the germline segment, which might be a read error. The chain employs TRBV20-1 and TRBJ2-2; possibly TRBD1 or TRBD2 for D (6 bases each). The CDR3 is 14 residues long. Germline V gene sequence: CDR1 DFQATT, CDR2 SNEGSKA (reference sequence). DNA for the CDR3: TGCAGTACTAGGGGGGACACCAACACCGGGGAGCTGTTTTTT. This codes for CSTRGDTNTGELFF.

In its sample, this clonotype was seen a few times. The CDR3 reads CASSLLSSGNTIYF. The DNA for the CDR3 is TGTGCCAGCAGCCTCCTTAGCTCTGGAAACACCATATATTTT. J is TRBJ1-3 and V is TRBV4-2; D not certain. The V gene lost 4 bases and the J gene lost 0 bases, with 7 bases spanning the gap. CDR3 length equals 14 residues. Germline lookup yields CDR1 LGHNA and CDR2 YNFKEQ.

This clonotype was seen ten or more times. The rearrangement links TRBV5-1 to TRBJ1-4, with D possibly matching TRBD1 (6 bases). The V end was cut by 3 bases, the J end by 0 bases, with 18 bases between. Germline CDR1 reads SGHRS; CDR2 reads YFSETQ. The CDR3 runs to 18 residues. CDR3 nucleotides: TGCGCCAGCAGCTGGGGGACAAATACCTATGCAACTAATGAAAAACTGTTTTTT. Translating gives CASSWGTNTYATNEKLFF.

This clonotype was counted at least ten times. V is TRBV7-9 and J is TRBJ1-3; no clear D gene. V lost 1 base and J 0 bases, leaving 7 bases between the germline ends. CDR3 length: 15 amino acids. In germline, CDR1 is SEHNR, CDR2 FQNEAQ (reference sequence). CDR3 bases: TGTGCCAGCAGCTTAGGGGTCCTCTCTGGAAACACCATATATTTT. Translated: CASSLGVLSGNTIYF.

This clonotype was seen a handful of times. The chain recombines TRBV5-6 with TRBJ2-2; perhaps TRBD1 as D (6 bases). Germline assignment: CDR1 SGHDT and CDR2 YYEEEE. CDR3 length: 14 residues. V shed 6 bases and J shed 1 base, with 10 bases lying between them. The CDR3 sequence: CASTLGQNTGELFF. CDR3 coding DNA: TGTGCCAGCACCCTGGGACAGAACACCGGGGAGCTGTTTTTT.

The table lists this clonotype with many counts. This chain joins TRBV9 and TRBJ1-1; perhaps TRBD1 as D (5 bases). V was trimmed by 0 bases and J by 4 bases, leaving 13 bases between them. The CDR3 spans 15 residues. The germline CDR1 and CDR2 sequences are SGDLS and YYNGEE. The CDR3 spells CASSVEALGGTEAFF. CDR3 nucleotide sequence: TGTGCCAGCAGCGTAGAAGCCCTGGGGGGCACTGAAGCTTTCTTT.

The genes are TRBV3-1 and TRBJ2-7; no clear D gene. V was shortened by 3 bases and J by 6 bases, with 9 bases between the two germline ends. CDR3 length: 12 residues. The germline CDR1 and CDR2 sequences are LGHDT and YNNKEL (reference sequence). CDR3 in DNA: TGTGCCAGCAGCCACCTCTCCAGCGAGCAGTACTTC. This sequence encodes CASSHLSSEQYF.

Here the CDR3 reads CASSPAAGSSPYEQYF. The CDR3 DNA sequence: TGTGCCAGCAGCCCCGCAGCGGGGAGTAGCCCCTACGAGCAGTACTTC. The V and J genes are TRBV7-2 and TRBJ2-7; 7 positions agree with TRBD2. Germline V gene lookup returns CDR1 SGHTA and CDR2 FQGNSA. The CDR3 loop spans 16 amino acids. V gave up 5 bases and J gave up 2 bases; unmatched junction bases: 12.